Listed below are T cell receptor beta chains from one sample, sequenced in a study of post-analysis software for immune sequencing data. TCRdb redid the calling of the PCR reads with MiXCR, one entry per CDR3 protein. The data hold about 770,000 distinct CDR3 sequences, with just over 45% observed a single time. Material: blood. These receptor sequences come from a girl aged 10 to 17 with multiple sclerosis. Both conserved end residues are part of each CDR3. Fields, in order: D gene, J gene, clone size, V gene, CDR3 DNA, CDR3 protein. D genes are given only for firm matches. Clone size is given for some rows only: seen once, a few or many times, or a class if the clone is expanded.

d_call: TRBD2; j_call: TRBJ2-1; clone_size: NA; v_call: TRBV29-1; cdr3_nt: TGCAGTGGGACTAGTTGGTACAATGAGCAGTTCTTC; cdr3_aa: CSGTSWYNEQFF
d_call: TRBD2; j_call: TRBJ2-5; clone_size: NA; v_call: TRBV12-3/TRBV12-4; cdr3_nt: TGTGCCAGCAGTTTGAGACTAGCGGATATCCAAGAGACCCAGTACTTC; cdr3_aa: CASSLRLADIQETQYF
d_call: NA; j_call: TRBJ1-5; clone_size: few; v_call: TRBV2; cdr3_nt: TGTGCCAGCAGTGAAGAGACAACAGGCCTTAGCAATCAGCCCCAGCATTTT; cdr3_aa: CASSEETTGLSNQPQHF
d_call: NA; j_call: TRBJ1-2; clone_size: once; v_call: TRBV27; cdr3_nt: TGTGCCAGCAGTTTATCGGCCGGGACATTAGGGAATGGCTACACCTTC; cdr3_aa: CASSLSAGTLGNGYTF
d_call: NA; j_call: TRBJ2-7; clone_size: NA; v_call: TRBV7-9; cdr3_nt: TGTGCCAGCAGCTTAGGGTATCCGGGGCCACTTTTCGAGCAGTACTTC; cdr3_aa: CASSLGYPGPLFEQYF
d_call: TRBD1; j_call: TRBJ1-1; clone_size: NA; v_call: TRBV9; cdr3_nt: TGTGCCAGCAGCCCACAGGGGGCTGTTCGCACTGAAGCTTTCTTT; cdr3_aa: CASSPQGAVRTEAFF
d_call: NA; j_call: TRBJ2-1; clone_size: NA; v_call: TRBV5-1; cdr3_nt: TGCGCCAGCAGACGGGGTGTTAGAGAGCAGTTCTTC; cdr3_aa: CASRRGVREQFF
d_call: TRBD2; j_call: TRBJ2-3; clone_size: NA; v_call: TRBV9; cdr3_nt: TGTGCCAGCAGCGTAGACCTCGGCGGGGGTACAGATACGCAGTATTTT; cdr3_aa: CASSVDLGGGTDTQYF
d_call: TRBD2; j_call: TRBJ2-7; clone_size: NA; v_call: TRBV4-3; cdr3_nt: TGCGCCAGCAGCCAAGTGAGGGCGGGAGCATACGAGCAGTACTTC; cdr3_aa: CASSQVRAGAYEQYF
d_call: NA; j_call: TRBJ2-7; clone_size: NA; v_call: TRBV4-3; cdr3_nt: TGCGCCAGCAGCCAAGCCTTATACAATGAGCAGTACTTC; cdr3_aa: CASSQALYNEQYF
d_call: TRBD2; j_call: TRBJ2-5; clone_size: NA; v_call: TRBV12-3/TRBV12-4; cdr3_nt: TGTGCCAGCACCCCAGGAGGGACTAGAGGTAGTGAGCAGTACTTC; cdr3_aa: CASTPGGTRGSEQYF
d_call: NA; j_call: TRBJ1-1; clone_size: NA; v_call: TRBV6-2/TRBV6-3; cdr3_nt: TGTGCCAGCAGTTACGGACGCAGCACTGAAGCTTTCTTT; cdr3_aa: CASSYGRSTEAFF
d_call: NA; j_call: TRBJ2-7; clone_size: NA; v_call: TRBV20-1; cdr3_nt: TGCGGTGCTAGTGGGGACACACCCATGGACGAGCAGTACTTC; cdr3_aa: CGASGDTPMDEQYF
d_call: TRBD2; j_call: TRBJ2-1; clone_size: NA; v_call: TRBV7-9; cdr3_nt: TGTGCCAGCAGCGGACGACCCACCGGGACTAGCGTCTCCTACAATGAGCAGTTCTTC; cdr3_aa: CASSGRPTGTSVSYNEQFF
d_call: NA; j_call: TRBJ2-3; clone_size: NA; v_call: TRBV3-1; cdr3_nt: TGTGCCAGCAGCCAAGATTCCGGGATTAGCACAGATACGCAGTATTTT; cdr3_aa: CASSQDSGISTDTQYF
d_call: NA; j_call: TRBJ1-1; clone_size: few; v_call: TRBV29-1; cdr3_nt: TGCAGCGTTGCAGAAACTGAAGCTTTCTTT; cdr3_aa: CSVAETEAFF
d_call: NA; j_call: TRBJ2-7; clone_size: NA; v_call: TRBV6-1; cdr3_nt: TGTGCCAGCAGAGTGACAGATTCCTACAATGAGCAGTACTTC; cdr3_aa: CASRVTDSYNEQYF
d_call: NA; j_call: TRBJ1-1; clone_size: NA; v_call: TRBV27; cdr3_nt: TGTGCCAGCAGTTTATCGTCGGTTTTGAACACTGAAGCTTTCTTT; cdr3_aa: CASSLSSVLNTEAFF
d_call: NA; j_call: TRBJ1-5; clone_size: NA; v_call: TRBV20-1; cdr3_nt: TGCAGTGCCCGGCCCGACAGGCAGCGTCAGCCCCAGCATTTT; cdr3_aa: CSARPDRQRQPQHF
d_call: NA; j_call: TRBJ2-4; clone_size: NA; v_call: TRBV27; cdr3_nt: TGTGCCAGCAGTTTAGCAGGGAAGAGTTACAATGAGCAGTACTTC; cdr3_aa: CASSLAGKSYNEQYF
d_call: NA; j_call: TRBJ2-1; clone_size: NA; v_call: TRBV5-1; cdr3_nt: TGCGCCAGCAGCTTGTCGGAAGCACTCCCACGGAATGGGCAGTTCTTC; cdr3_aa: CASSLSEALPRNGQFF
d_call: TRBD2; j_call: TRBJ2-5; clone_size: NA; v_call: TRBV24-1; cdr3_nt: TGTGCCACCAGTGACGCCGGGGTAGCGGGGTACCAAGAGACCCAGTACTTC; cdr3_aa: CATSDAGVAGYQETQYF
d_call: TRBD1; j_call: TRBJ1-2; clone_size: few; v_call: TRBV20-1; cdr3_nt: TGCAGTGCTCTAGGGGGCGCCGGAGTAGAGGGCTACACCTTC; cdr3_aa: CSALGGAGVEGYTF
d_call: NA; j_call: TRBJ2-2; clone_size: NA; v_call: TRBV20-1; cdr3_nt: TGCAGTGCTAGAGAGGGAGAGTACGACACCGGGGAGCTGTTTTTT; cdr3_aa: CSAREGEYDTGELFF
d_call: TRBD1; j_call: TRBJ2-1; clone_size: NA; v_call: TRBV7-3; cdr3_nt: TGTGCCAGTAGCCTCCTCGGCCAGGGGGCCGCCCATGAGCAGTTCTTC; cdr3_aa: CASSLLGQGAAHEQFF
d_call: NA; j_call: TRBJ2-5; clone_size: NA; v_call: TRBV12-3/TRBV12-4; cdr3_nt: TGTGCCAGCAGTTGGTACCAAGAGACCCAGTACTTC; cdr3_aa: CASSWYQETQYF
d_call: NA; j_call: TRBJ2-5; clone_size: few; v_call: TRBV29-1; cdr3_nt: TGCAGCGTTGTCTACAGCCAAGAGACCCAGTACTTC; cdr3_aa: CSVVYSQETQYF
d_call: TRBD2; j_call: TRBJ2-7; clone_size: NA; v_call: TRBV20-1; cdr3_nt: TGCAGTGCACCAGGGACTAGCGGGTACGAGCAGTACTTC; cdr3_aa: CSAPGTSGYEQYF
d_call: TRBD2; j_call: TRBJ2-5; clone_size: NA; v_call: TRBV7-2; cdr3_nt: TGTGCCAGCAGCTTACGGGGACTAGATGAAGAGACCCAGTACTTC; cdr3_aa: CASSLRGLDEETQYF
d_call: NA; j_call: TRBJ1-1; clone_size: NA; v_call: TRBV10-3; cdr3_nt: TGTGCCACGGGGACGGTGAACACTGAAGCTTTCTTT; cdr3_aa: CATGTVNTEAFF
d_call: TRBD2; j_call: TRBJ2-7; clone_size: once; v_call: TRBV15; cdr3_nt: TGTGCCGCCAGCGAAGACCCGGGACTAGTGGAACAGTACTTC; cdr3_aa: CAASEDPGLVEQYF
d_call: NA; j_call: TRBJ2-1; clone_size: once; v_call: TRBV4-2; cdr3_nt: TGTGCCAGCAGCCAAGATCGGTCTAGCAGTGAGCAGTTCTTC; cdr3_aa: CASSQDRSSSEQFF
d_call: NA; j_call: TRBJ2-7; clone_size: few; v_call: TRBV11-2; cdr3_nt: TGTGCCAGCAGCCGACTTAGAGCTGCCCACGGCGAGCAGTACTTC; cdr3_aa: CASSRLRAAHGEQYF
d_call: NA; j_call: TRBJ2-1; clone_size: few; v_call: TRBV6-2/TRBV6-3; cdr3_nt: TGTGCCAGCAAGGACCGGTCCTACAATGAGCAGTTCTTC; cdr3_aa: CASKDRSYNEQFF
d_call: TRBD2; j_call: TRBJ2-1; clone_size: once; v_call: TRBV12-3/TRBV12-4; cdr3_nt: TGTGCCAGCAGTTTTTCAGCGGGAGGCTTCAATGAGCAGTTCTTC; cdr3_aa: CASSFSAGGFNEQFF
d_call: NA; j_call: TRBJ2-1; clone_size: NA; v_call: TRBV3-1; cdr3_nt: TGTGCCAGCAGCCTGCATCGTGAGCAGTTCTTC; cdr3_aa: CASSLHREQFF
d_call: NA; j_call: TRBJ1-2; clone_size: NA; v_call: TRBV14; cdr3_nt: TGTGCCAGCAGCCAAGATACAGGACCCTATGGCTACACCTTC; cdr3_aa: CASSQDTGPYGYTF
d_call: NA; j_call: TRBJ2-1; clone_size: NA; v_call: TRBV29-1; cdr3_nt: TGCAGCGTCGACGGGCCCCCTACCTACAATGAGCAGTTCTTC; cdr3_aa: CSVDGPPTYNEQFF
d_call: TRBD2; j_call: TRBJ2-7; clone_size: few; v_call: TRBV29-1; cdr3_nt: TGCAGCGTTAAACGGGGGGGAAGCAACGAGCAGTACTTC; cdr3_aa: CSVKRGGSNEQYF
d_call: TRBD1; j_call: TRBJ2-2; clone_size: NA; v_call: TRBV10-3; cdr3_nt: TGTGCCATCAGTGGCGAACAGGGGGGACCCGGGGAGCTGTTTTTT; cdr3_aa: CAISGEQGGPGELFF
d_call: TRBD1; j_call: TRBJ1-4; clone_size: few; v_call: TRBV12-3/TRBV12-4; cdr3_nt: TGTGCCAGCAGTTTGGGACAGAAGACAACTAATGAAAAACTGTTTTTT; cdr3_aa: CASSLGQKTTNEKLFF
d_call: NA; j_call: TRBJ2-7; clone_size: once; v_call: TRBV29-1; cdr3_nt: TGCAGCGTTGCTCTGGACTACGAGCAGTACTTC; cdr3_aa: CSVALDYEQYF
d_call: NA; j_call: TRBJ1-5; clone_size: NA; v_call: TRBV7-2; cdr3_nt: TGTGCCAGCAGCACCTATTTAGGGGCGCCCCAGCATTTT; cdr3_aa: CASSTYLGAPQHF
d_call: NA; j_call: TRBJ1-2; clone_size: NA; v_call: TRBV20-1; cdr3_nt: TGCAGTGCTAAGGAGACATCGGAGTATGGCTACACCTTC; cdr3_aa: CSAKETSEYGYTF
d_call: NA; j_call: TRBJ2-5; clone_size: NA; v_call: TRBV11-2; cdr3_nt: TGTGCCAGCAGCCCCTCGGGGAGGGGGCCTCTCTCACTTACTGGAGAGCAGTACTTC; cdr3_aa: CASSPSGRGPLSLTGEQYF
d_call: TRBD1; j_call: TRBJ1-4; clone_size: NA; v_call: TRBV12-3/TRBV12-4; cdr3_nt: TGCGCCAGCAGCCAGACAGGGATGGGCGAAAAACTGTTTTTT; cdr3_aa: CASSQTGMGEKLFF
d_call: NA; j_call: TRBJ2-7; clone_size: NA; v_call: TRBV5-1; cdr3_nt: TGCGCCAGCAGCTTAGGGGCCAGGGGCGAGCAGTACTTC; cdr3_aa: CASSLGARGEQYF
d_call: TRBD1; j_call: TRBJ1-1; clone_size: NA; v_call: TRBV4-2; cdr3_nt: TGTGCCAGCAGCCAAGATGGGGCGAAGGGGGCACGCACTGAAGCTTTCTTT; cdr3_aa: CASSQDGAKGARTEAFF
d_call: NA; j_call: TRBJ2-3; clone_size: NA; v_call: TRBV18; cdr3_nt: TGTGCCAGCTCCGCCTCGGACAGACGCACAGATACGCAGTATTTT; cdr3_aa: CASSASDRRTDTQYF
d_call: TRBD2; j_call: TRBJ2-1; clone_size: many; v_call: TRBV7-2; cdr3_nt: TGTGCCAGCAGCCCAGGTAGCGGGGGACGATACAATGAGCAGTTCTTC; cdr3_aa: CASSPGSGGRYNEQFF
d_call: NA; j_call: TRBJ2-1; clone_size: NA; v_call: TRBV6-1; cdr3_nt: TGTGCCAGCACCCTAATAGCTCTGGGTAACAATGAGCAGTTCTTC; cdr3_aa: CASTLIALGNNEQFF
d_call: NA; j_call: TRBJ2-7; clone_size: NA; v_call: TRBV7-2; cdr3_nt: TGTGCCAGCAGCTTAGCGGGGGGGGCGGGAGTCTACGGGCAGTACTTC; cdr3_aa: CASSLAGGAGVYGQYF
d_call: TRBD2; j_call: TRBJ2-3; clone_size: NA; v_call: TRBV20-1; cdr3_nt: TGCAGTGCTAGAGATGGGACTAGCGTGACAGATACGCAGTATTTT; cdr3_aa: CSARDGTSVTDTQYF
d_call: NA; j_call: TRBJ2-5; clone_size: few; v_call: TRBV5-1; cdr3_nt: TGCGCCAGCAGCTTGGGACCTGGTGGAGAGACCCAGTACTTC; cdr3_aa: CASSLGPGGETQYF
d_call: TRBD2; j_call: TRBJ2-5; clone_size: NA; v_call: TRBV29-1; cdr3_nt: TGCAGCGTTTTTCCTTCCGGGACTAGCGGGGTGGGGTACTACAATGAGCAGTACTTC; cdr3_aa: CSVFPSGTSGVGYYNEQYF
d_call: NA; j_call: TRBJ2-3; clone_size: NA; v_call: TRBV20-1; cdr3_nt: TGCAGTGGCCAACTTGGCGGCACAGATACGCAGTATTTT; cdr3_aa: CSGQLGGTDTQYF
d_call: TRBD1; j_call: TRBJ2-7; clone_size: NA; v_call: TRBV27; cdr3_nt: TGTGCCAGCAGTCCAGTTGGGACAGGGTCCTCCGAGCAGTACTTC; cdr3_aa: CASSPVGTGSSEQYF